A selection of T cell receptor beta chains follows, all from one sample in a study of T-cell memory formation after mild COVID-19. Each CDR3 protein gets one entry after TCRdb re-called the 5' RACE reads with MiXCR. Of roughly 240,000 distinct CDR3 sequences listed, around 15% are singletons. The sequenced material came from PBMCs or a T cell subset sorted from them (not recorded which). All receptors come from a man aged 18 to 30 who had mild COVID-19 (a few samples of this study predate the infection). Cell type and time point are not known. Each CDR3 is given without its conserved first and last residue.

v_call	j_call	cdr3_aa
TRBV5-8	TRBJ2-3	ASSSGGLIDTQY
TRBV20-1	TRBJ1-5	SASLSGGNQPQH
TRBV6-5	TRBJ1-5	ASSIRGLNQPQH
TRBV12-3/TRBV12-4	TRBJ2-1	ASSTDSSSYNEQF
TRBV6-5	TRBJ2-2	ASSSGTGTTGELF
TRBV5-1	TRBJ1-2	ASRASLIGTGERYGYT
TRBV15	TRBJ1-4	ATSSTGGEKLF
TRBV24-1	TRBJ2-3	AAPWEFVGRIGTDTQY
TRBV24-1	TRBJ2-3	ATSTGATDTQY
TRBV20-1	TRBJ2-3	SAPRIISVDTQY
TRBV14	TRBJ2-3	ASSLPATDTQY
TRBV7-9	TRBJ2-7	ASSFRTASYEQY
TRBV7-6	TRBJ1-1	ASSLGYGGEAF
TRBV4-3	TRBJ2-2	ASSQEQGATLNAGELF
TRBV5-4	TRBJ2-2	ASSSRTSGAGELF
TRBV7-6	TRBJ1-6	ASSLSQSIDNSPLH
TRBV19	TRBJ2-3	ASSIPGQGADTQY
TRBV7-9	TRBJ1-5	ASSLGTRVGQPQH
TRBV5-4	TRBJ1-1	ASSPTPNTEAF
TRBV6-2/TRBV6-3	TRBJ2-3	ASRYGLHTQY
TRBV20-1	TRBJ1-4	SAAGQGIFNEKLF
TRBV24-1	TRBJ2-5	ATSDPTSGRQETQY
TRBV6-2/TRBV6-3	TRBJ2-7	ASSYPRTRLLYEQY
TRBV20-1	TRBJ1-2	SASSNNYGYT
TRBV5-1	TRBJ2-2	ASSPGTSGYTGELF
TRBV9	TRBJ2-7	ASSAPANPYEQY
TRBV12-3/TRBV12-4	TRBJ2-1	ASSFRGVAEQF
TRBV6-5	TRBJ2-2	ASSRRPSGELF
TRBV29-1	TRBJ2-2	SVGAGRATGELF
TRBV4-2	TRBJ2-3	ASSQEQGQEDTQY
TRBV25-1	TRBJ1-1	ASSERTGGGPEAF
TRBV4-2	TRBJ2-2	ASSQDRRRANTGELF
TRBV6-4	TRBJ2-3	ASSDSGGPDTQY
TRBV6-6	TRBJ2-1	ASIRGLLSEMGEQF
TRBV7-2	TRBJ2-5	ASSFYGGGAETQY
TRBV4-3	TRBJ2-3	ASSQDYWGRPDTQY
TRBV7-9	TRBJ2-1	ASSPVADRGNEQF
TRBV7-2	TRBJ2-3	AVHLATGTDTQY
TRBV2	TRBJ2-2	ASSGTYDEELF
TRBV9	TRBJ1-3	ASSVGGFGNTIY
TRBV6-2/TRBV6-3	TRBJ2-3	ASSNTPGDTDTQY
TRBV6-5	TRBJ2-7	ASSYSGSETYEQY
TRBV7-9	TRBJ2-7	ASSLRTGPYEQY
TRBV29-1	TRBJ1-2	SVSGNYGYT
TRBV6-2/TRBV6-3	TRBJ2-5	ASRTGEMETQY
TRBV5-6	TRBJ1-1	ASSYGDGQLNTEAF
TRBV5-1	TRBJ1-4	ATAPGPINEKLF
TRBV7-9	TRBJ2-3	ASSPRWGLSTDTQY
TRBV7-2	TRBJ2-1	ASSVGGGSYNEQF
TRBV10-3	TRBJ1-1	AISGTGDTEAF
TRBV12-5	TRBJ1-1	ASGRRDPLGTEAF
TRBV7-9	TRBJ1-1	ASSLDRGPWAF
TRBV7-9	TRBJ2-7	ASSFRSGSTYEQY
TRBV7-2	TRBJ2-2	ASSLTGRVTGELF
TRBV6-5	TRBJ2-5	ASSLQGAGQETQY